One sample yielded the 6 T cell receptor beta chains listed below, sequenced in a study of blood T cell repertoires in COVID-19. Profiled with immunoSEQ multiplex PCR; TCRdb holds only in-frame clones, not every one. The sample contains about 10,000 clones, roughly nine tenths of which appear only once. The sequencing input was peripheral blood. The receptors come from a human donor in a cohort sampled during active COVID-19.

The chain recombines TRBV19 with TRBJ2-4, with 8 nucleotides matching TRBD1. J lost 0 bases, V lost 7 bases, and 8 bases had no gene match. CDR1 and CDR2 (germline): LNHDA, SQIVND (reference sequence). The CDR3 runs to 16 residues. CDR3 bases: TGTGCCAGTACCTCACAGGGGGTTCTAGCCAAAAACATTCAGTACTTC. Translation: CASTSQGVLAKNIQYF.

This rearrangement joins TRBV19 to TRBJ2-2; 7 nucleotides match TRBD2. The trim removed 3 bases at V and 2 bases at J, leaving 3 bases unmatched. The CDR3 is 15 amino acids. Germline V lookup: CDR1 LNHDA, CDR2 SQIVND (reference sequence). The CDR3 nucleotides are TGTGCCAGTAGTATTAGGGACTACAACACCGGGGAGCTGTTTTTT. Its translation: CASSIRDYNTGELFF.

The chain uses TRBV30 and TRBJ2-1; a possible D gene is TRBD1 (6 bases). Germline CDR1 GTSNPN, CDR2 SVGIG (reference sequence). Deletions cut 3 bases from V and 9 bases from J, with 12 bases between. The CDR3 totals 12 residues. The DNA for the CDR3 is TGTGCCTGGAGGCTACAGGGTCCTGAGCAGTTCTTC. Protein sequence: CAWRLQGPEQFF.

J is TRBJ1-5 and V is TRBV19; 7 bases are a match to TRBD1. The V gene end was trimmed by 3 bases and the J gene end by 2 bases; junction bases not matched to a gene: 1. Germline V gene lookup returns CDR1 LNHDA and CDR2 SQIVND (reference sequence). This CDR3 has 14 residues. This CDR3 is CASSITGGNQPQHF. The CDR3 DNA sequence: TGTGCCAGTAGTATCACAGGGGGCAATCAGCCCCAGCATTTT. Drawing the rest from reference TRBV19 and TRBJ1-5, the complete variable domain is DGGITQSPKYLFRKEGQNVTLSCEQNLNHDAMYWYRQDPGQGLRLIYYSQIVNDFQKGDIAEGYSVSREKKESFPLTVTSAQKNPTAFYLCASSITGGNQPQHFGDGTRLSIL.

The V call is TRBV9, the J call TRBJ2-1; 9 bases agree with TRBD2. The germline V gene encodes CDR1 SGDLS and CDR2 YYNGEE. The trim removed 0 bases at V and 0 bases at J, leaving 10 bases unmatched. The CDR3 is made up of 19 amino acids. CDR3: CASSVAAGGGGSSYNEQFF. The DNA of the CDR3 is TGTGCCAGCAGCGTAGCCGCAGGCGGGGGGGGCTCCTCCTACAATGAGCAGTTCTTC. Looking up the rest from reference TRBV9 and TRBJ2-1 gives the full variable domain: DSGVTQTPKHLITATGQRVTLRCSPRSGDLSVYWYQQSLDQGLQFLIQYYNGEERAKGNILERFSAQQFPDLHSELNLSSLELGDSALYFCASSVAAGGGGSSYNEQFFGPGTRLTVL.

The chain couples TRBV3-1 (or the pseudogene TRBV3-2) to TRBJ2-7; 13 bases line up with TRBD2. This CDR3 spans 15 amino acids. The germline V gene has CDR1 LGHDT and CDR2 YNNKEL (reference sequence). With 2 bases clipped from V and 6 bases from J, the junction kept 4 bases outside the gene matches. The CDR3 sequence is CASSQTSGGAGEQYF. The CDR3 DNA is TGTGCCAGCAGCCAAACTAGCGGGGGGGCAGGCGAGCAGTACTTC.